This TCR beta chain was observed in a study of blood T cell repertoires in COVID-19. Study context: Acute and convalescent COVID-19 samples came from the United States, Italy and Spain. T cells, B-cell-depleted T cells, or PBMCs supplied cDNA or gDNA.

This CDR3 has 13 residues. Germline loops: CDR1 LGHDT, CDR2 YNNKEL (reference sequence). Trimming shortened V by 3 bases and J by 4 bases, and 10 bases separated the two germline ends. Per the study methods: Amplification of reference gene primers was used by the study to estimate nucleated cell counts. Libraries were prepared by immunoSEQ multiplex PCR; TCRdb keeps only in-frame clonotypes and omits some of them. That table gives V, J and clone size, and the DNA gave D and trimming. The sample yields 200,000 to 250,000 clones, about 80% seen once. The Seattle patients joined while their infection was active and were tracked longitudinally afterward.

Material for sequencing was peripheral blood. The TCR originated in a woman aged 80 or older with COVID-19, enrolled during active disease. V usage is TRBV3-1 (or the pseudogene TRBV3-2) and J usage is TRBJ2-7; TRBD2 is a possible D gene (6 bases). The CDR3 spells CASSQAGTYEQYF. In DNA, the CDR3 is TGTGCCAGCAGCCAGGCGGGAACTTACGAGCAGTACTTC.